This T cell receptor beta chain appears in the sequencing data of a study of CD8+ T cells in alopecia areata. Trimming took 6 bases from V and 8 from J; bases not matched to a gene: 12. Looked up from germline, CDR1 is SGHVS and CDR2 is FQNEAQ. The CDR3 loop spans 15 amino acids. Regarding treatment: oral pan-JAK inhibitor, 5-10 mg twice daily. Regarding the study as a whole: Persistence of many expanded lesional clones was seen in scalp and blood during tofacitinib.

This clone was detected a few times. Its target is not known. cDNA serving as the sequencing template came from extracted, reverse transcribed RNA. The method was immunoSEQ multiplex PCR; TCRdb's version includes in-frame clones alone and lacks a portion of them. The sample yields 190,000 or so clones, roughly 50% seen once. This sequence originates from a human donor with alopecia areata. The sample was CD8+ T cells sorted from blood, taken at week 24, from a patient treated with tofacitinib. V and J are TRBV7-8 and TRBJ1-5; the match to TRBD1 covers 8 bases. In nucleotides, the CDR3 is TGTGCCAGCAGTATAGTGCCAGGGGGCAGGGAGCCCCAGCATTTT. Amino acids: CASSIVPGGREPQHF.